Following are 32 T cell receptor beta chains from one sample sequenced in a study of identical twins. MiXCR, applied by TCRdb to the 5' RACE reads, yields one record per CDR3 protein. The data hold roughly 770,000 distinct CDR3 sequences, with roughly 18% observed a single time. This sample also belongs to another study, concerning T cells expressing NK-cell markers.

The sample consisted of PBMCs. These receptors were obtained from a young woman in good health.

This chain links TRBV5-1 with TRBJ1-1; the D is unclear. The CDR3 spans 16 residues. Germline CDR1 SGHRS, CDR2 YFSETQ. V gave up 4 bases and J gave up 0 bases, with 16 bases separating them. CDR3 nucleotide sequence: TGCGCCAGCAGCAGGCCGGGAAACCCCATGAACACTGAAGCTTTCTTT. Its protein product is CASSRPGNPMNTEAFF.

The chain uses TRBV20-1 and TRBJ2-5; 10 bases are a match to TRBD2. The CDR3 has 14 amino acids. Germline CDR1 is DFQATT and CDR2 is SNEGSKA (reference sequence). CDR3 bases: TGCATCTGGGGCCAGCGGGGGGGGGTTGGGACCCAGTACTTC. Encoded protein: CIWGQRGGVGTQYF.

This clonotype was observed a handful of times. The J gene is TRBJ1-4, the V gene TRBV11-1; D not resolved. The CDR3 loop spans 18 amino acids. V was cut by 5 bases and J by 6 bases, with 25 bases left in between. CDR1 and CDR2 from the germline V gene are SGHAT and FQDESV (reference sequence). The CDR3 DNA reads as TGTGCCAGCAGCCTTATGTATGTAGGCCTATCAGCGGATGAAAAACTGTTTTTT. Translated: CASSLMYVGLSADEKLFF.

This clonotype was counted only a few times. V gene TRBV5-1 combines with J gene TRBJ2-2, with unresolved D. CDR1 is SGHRS and CDR2 is YFSETQ in the germline V gene. CDR3 length: 13 residues. V was shortened by 2 bases and J by 3 bases, with 5 bases between the two germline ends. Here the CDR3 DNA reads TGCGCCAGCAGCTTCGACTACACCGGGGAGCTGTTTTTT. Protein: CASSFDYTGELFF.

The V call is TRBV7-2, the J call TRBJ2-1, with D perhaps being TRBD1 or TRBD2 (5 bases each). CDR3 length: 16 amino acids. Germline V CDR1 and CDR2: SGHTA, FQGNSA. V lost 5 bases to trimming and J lost 2 bases, with 16 bases between them. CDR3 nucleotide sequence: TGTGCCAGCAGCCCTTCGGGGCTTTCGCCCTACAATGAGCAGTTCTTC. The encoded protein is CASSPSGLSPYNEQFF. Supplemented by reference TRBV7-2 and TRBJ2-1, the full variable domain reads GAGVSQSPSNKVTEKGKDVELRCDPISGHTALYWYRQSLGQGLEFLIYFQGNSAPDKSGLPSDRFSAERTGGSVSTLTIQRTQQEDSAVYLCASSPSGLSPYNEQFFGPGTRLTVL.

V and J are TRBV7-8 and TRBJ2-7, with TRBD2 identical over 8 bases. CDR1 SGHVS and CDR2 FQNEAQ come from the germline V gene. The CDR3 is made up of 14 amino acids. The J segment lost 4 bases and the V segment lost 4 bases, leaving 6 bases of the junction unmatched. The CDR3 region has the DNA TGTGCCAGCAGCTATGGCGGGAGGCGGTACGAGCAGTACTTC. It codes for CASSYGGRRYEQYF.

The chain uses TRBV6-9 and TRBJ2-1, with TRBD1 identical over 9 bases. The germline V gene encodes CDR1 MNHGY and CDR2 SVAAGI. CDR3 size: 11 residues. V was pared by 8 bases and J by 12 bases, with 5 bases of the junction left unmatched. The CDR3 region is CASPQGQGQFF. The DNA for the CDR3 is TGTGCCAGCCCGCAGGGACAGGGGCAGTTCTTC.

The rearrangement links TRBV18 to TRBJ1-6; D call uncertain. The CDR3 is 13 residues long. CDR1 KGHSH and CDR2 LQKENI come from the germline V gene. Trimming took 2 bases from V and 12 from J, leaving 11 bases between them. In DNA form, the CDR3 reads TGTGCCAGCTCACCAGACACATCGGGACCCCTCCACTTT. Translation gives CASSPDTSGPLHF. The full variable domain, rest sourced from reference TRBV18 and TRBJ1-6, is NAGVMQNPRHLVRRRGQEARLRCSPMKGHSHVYWYRQLPEEGLKFMVYLQKENIIDESGMPKERFSAEFPKEGPSILRIQQVVRGDSAAYFCASSPDTSGPLHFGNGTRLTVT.

This sequence joins TRBV7-9 and TRBJ1-2; no clear D. CDR1 and CDR2 (germline): SEHNR, FQNEAQ (reference sequence). Trimming took off 5 bases at V and 8 bases at J, with 15 bases between the two ends. The CDR3 length is 13 residues. The DNA for the CDR3 is TGTGCCAGCAGCCGCGCGGGTGGTATGGGCTACACCTTC. This gives the protein CASSRAGGMGYTF.

This clonotype has just a few counts. V and J are TRBV5-5 and TRBJ2-7; the match to TRBD1 covers 7 bases. In germline, CDR1 is SGHKS, CDR2 YYEKEE (reference sequence). The CDR3 has 14 residues. The V and J ends lost 2 bases and 5 bases, in that order; junction bases with no gene match: 7. The CDR3 protein is CASSFHRGADEQYF. CDR3 sequence (DNA): TGTGCCAGCAGCTTTCACAGGGGAGCGGACGAGCAGTACTTC. Complete variable domain (other parts from reference TRBV5-5 and TRBJ2-7): DAGVTQSPTHLIKTRGQQVTLRCSPISGHKSVSWYQQVLGQGPQFIFQYYEKEERGRGNFPDRFSARQFPNYSSELNVNALLLGDSALYLCASSFHRGADEQYFGPGTRLTVT.

This clonotype was seen repeatedly, ten times or more. CDR3: CASRGSQAYEQYF. The CDR3 region has the DNA TGTGCCAGCAGAGGATCTCAGGCCTACGAGCAGTACTTC. This sequence joins TRBV12-3 or TRBV12-4 and TRBJ2-7, with D hard to call. Deletions cut 6 bases from V and 2 bases from J, with 11 bases between. The length of the CDR3 is 13 residues.

The sample holds a few counts of this clonotype. V and J are TRBV15 and TRBJ2-2; 7 nucleotides agree with TRBD2. Germline trimming cut 0 bases from V and 0 bases from J; bases unmatched to any gene: 4. The CDR3 has 17 residues. Germline V lookup: CDR1 LNHNV, CDR2 YYDKDF (reference sequence). CDR3 region: CATSRDRRESNTGELFF. The CDR3 DNA sequence: TGTGCCACCAGCAGAGATCGGCGGGAGTCGAACACCGGGGAGCTGTTTTTT.

The V gene is TRBV3-1, the J gene TRBJ2-3, with D possibly matching TRBD2 (6 bases). The V gene lost 1 base and the J gene lost 4 bases, with 15 bases spanning the gap. Germline lookup yields CDR1 LGHDT and CDR2 YNNKEL (reference sequence). The CDR3 length is 16 residues. CDR3 region: CASSQAMGGFADTQYF. The CDR3 nucleotides read TGTGCCAGCAGCCAAGCCATGGGGGGATTTGCAGATACGCAGTATTTT.

The rearrangement joins TRBV5-1 to TRBJ2-3, with D possibly matching TRBD1 (7 bases). The CDR3 totals 15 residues. V dropped 0 bases and J dropped 5 bases, with 13 bases sitting between them. Germline CDR1 is SGHRS and CDR2 is YFSETQ. CDR3 amino acids: CASSLVEGAIDTQYF. The DNA of the CDR3 is TGCGCCAGCAGCTTGGTGGAGGGGGCAATAGATACGCAGTATTTT.

The rearrangement uses TRBV13 and TRBJ2-5, with D maybe TRBD1 (5 bases). V gave up 4 bases and J gave up 9 bases, with 15 bases separating them. Germline V lookup: CDR1 PRHDT, CDR2 FYEKMQ (reference sequence). This CDR3 has 13 amino acids. CDR3 loop: CASSSPSSRAQYF. The CDR3, as DNA: TGTGCCAGCAGCTCCCCGAGTTCCAGGGCCCAGTACTTC.

This clonotype appeared a few times. The chain links TRBV5-5 to TRBJ2-1; the D call may be TRBD1 or TRBD2 (5 bases each). In germline, CDR1 is SGHKS, CDR2 YYEKEE (reference sequence). The CDR3 runs to 17 residues. Trimming removed 0 bases at V and 0 bases at J, with 13 bases between. CDR3 sequence (DNA): TGTGCCAGCAGCTTGGCCCCCGGGACGACCTCCTACAATGAGCAGTTCTTC. Protein: CASSLAPGTTSYNEQFF.

There are a few counts of this clonotype. The chain uses TRBV28 and TRBJ2-7; D is perhaps TRBD2 (5 bases). The length of the CDR3 is 16 residues. The V end was cut by 7 bases, the J end by 3 bases, with 22 bases between. Per the germline V gene, CDR1 is MDHEN and CDR2 is SYDVKM. Written as DNA, the CDR3 is TGTGCCAGCACTCCAGGTTCTGGACTGGTAAACTACGAGCAGTACTTC. It translates to CASTPGSGLVNYEQYF.

This clonotype was seen more than once but under ten times. The chain carries TRBV9 and TRBJ2-3; D is unresolved. V dropped 0 bases and J dropped 2 bases, with 4 bases sitting between them. From germline, CDR1 is SGDLS and CDR2 YYNGEE. The CDR3 sequence is 13 residues long. This chain's CDR3 is CASSVDPTDTQYF. The CDR3 DNA is TGTGCCAGCAGCGTAGACCCCACAGATACGCAGTATTTT.

The table lists this clonotype with a few counts. This rearrangement joins TRBV11-1 to TRBJ2-1; 10 bases align to TRBD2. The CDR3 contains 19 residues. CDR1 is SGHAT and CDR2 is FQDESV in the germline V gene (reference sequence). V was clipped by 0 bases and J by 8 bases; unmatched bases: 16. CDR3 loop: CASSLARIVVSGGRDEQFF. The CDR3 region has the DNA TGTGCCAGCAGCTTAGCGAGGATTGTAGTTAGCGGGGGGCGCGATGAGCAGTTCTTC.

The rearrangement links TRBV10-1 to TRBJ1-1; D perhaps matches TRBD1 (6 bases). CDR1 is WNHNN and CDR2 is SYGVQD in the germline V gene (reference sequence). V lost 7 bases to trimming and J lost 1 base, with 10 bases between them. This CDR3 contains 13 residues. The CDR3 loop reads CASKDSQNTEAFF. CDR3 in DNA: TGCGCCAGCAAGGACAGCCAGAACACTGAAGCTTTCTTT.

The table lists this clonotype with a few counts. This chain links TRBV5-1 with TRBJ2-3; TRBD2 aligns across 12 bases. Germline V gene sequence: CDR1 SGHRS, CDR2 YFSETQ. V was clipped by 0 bases and J by 2 bases; unmatched bases: 7. CDR3 length: 18 residues. The CDR3 sequence is CASSLVRTSGVDTDTQYF. The DNA of the CDR3 is TGCGCCAGCAGCTTGGTACGGACTAGCGGGGTTGACACAGATACGCAGTATTTT. Full variable domain (rest looked up from reference TRBV5-1 and TRBJ2-3): KAGVTQTPRYLIKTRGQQVTLSCSPISGHRSVSWYQQTPGQGLQFLFEYFSETQRNKGNFPGRFSGRQFSNSRSEMNVSTLELGDSALYLCASSLVRTSGVDTDTQYFGPGTRLTVL.

This clonotype was seen a single time. V usage is TRBV9 and J usage is TRBJ2-1, with D tentatively TRBD2 (5 bases). The CDR3 extends over 13 amino acids. Germline-derived CDR1 and CDR2 are SGDLS and YYNGEE. V lost 0 bases, J lost 11 bases, and 12 bases lay in between. Here the CDR3 DNA reads TGTGCCAGCAGCGTAGGGTTGAGGACTCAGCAGTTCTTC. It is translated as CASSVGLRTQQFF.

The sample holds a few counts of this clonotype. The chain uses TRBV6-5 and TRBJ1-1; 7 positions agree with TRBD1. Germline loops: CDR1 MNHEY, CDR2 SVGAGI. The V segment lost 5 bases and the J segment 1 base; nucleotides outside the gene matches: 4. The CDR3 extends over 14 amino acids. The CDR3 DNA is TGTGCCAGCAGTCACAGGGGCACGAACACTGAAGCTTTCTTT. This codes for CASSHRGTNTEAFF.

This clonotype was detected only a few times. V and J are TRBV18 and TRBJ2-4; the D gene is possibly TRBD1 (6 bases). Germline CDR1 and CDR2: KGHSH and LQKENI. V was clipped by 3 bases and J by 5 bases, with 8 bases between them. The CDR3 is 13 residues long. The CDR3 loop is CASSPRTENIQYF. DNA of the CDR3: TGTGCCAGCTCACCGCGGACAGAAAACATTCAGTACTTC.

This clonotype showed up just a few times. J is TRBJ2-7 and V is TRBV7-8, with D tentatively TRBD2 (6 bases). V lost 4 bases and J lost 4, with 20 bases in between. Germline V gene sequence: CDR1 SGHVS, CDR2 FQNEAQ. The CDR3 is 16 residues long. CDR3 in amino acids: CASSSNPRDSKYEQYF. The CDR3 DNA follows: TGTGCCAGCAGCTCTAACCCCCGGGACTCAAAATACGAGCAGTACTTC. The entire variable domain, with the rest obtained from reference TRBV7-8 and TRBJ2-7, is as follows: GAGVSQSPRYKVAKRGQDVALRCDPISGHVSLFWYQQALGQGPEFLTYFQNEAQLDKSGLPSDRFFAERPEGSVSTLKIQRTQQEDSAVYLCASSSNPRDSKYEQYFGPGTRLTVT.

The sample holds a few counts of this clonotype. The genes are TRBV20-1 and TRBJ2-3; 9 bases fit TRBD1. Germline CDR1 and CDR2: DFQATT and SNEGSKA (reference sequence). V gave up 3 bases and J gave up 4 bases; unmatched junction bases: 5. CDR3 length: 14 residues. CDR3 sequence (DNA): TGCAGTGCTAGTCACAGGGGGCGCGCAGATACGCAGTATTTT. Amino acid sequence: CSASHRGRADTQYF.

In this sample, this clonotype turned up many times. The rearrangement links TRBV12-3 or TRBV12-4 to TRBJ2-3; D perhaps matches TRBD1 (5 bases). Trimming pared 6 bases from V and 6 bases from J, leaving 10 bases between. The CDR3 is made up of 12 amino acids. This CDR3 is CASSQGWDTQYF. DNA for the CDR3: TGTGCCAGCAGCCAGGGCTGGGATACGCAGTATTTT.

The chain employs TRBV4-3 and TRBJ2-1; the match to TRBD2 covers 14 bases. Trimming removed 0 bases from V and 12 bases from J; junction bases left unmatched: 7. CDR1 and CDR2 (germline): LGHNA, YSLEER. The CDR3 covers 16 residues. The CDR3 here is CASSQDRGTSGRLQFF. Here the CDR3 DNA reads TGCGCCAGCAGCCAAGACCGGGGGACTAGCGGGAGACTGCAGTTCTTC.

Only a few counts were recorded for this clonotype. The chain is built from TRBV7-9 and TRBJ2-5; tentative D call: TRBD1 (6 bases). The CDR3 totals 14 residues. Trimming pared 5 bases from V and 4 bases from J, leaving 14 bases between. Germline V CDR1 and CDR2: SEHNR, FQNEAQ (reference sequence). The DNA for the CDR3 is TGTGCCAGCAGCCGAATGGACAGCTCAGAGACCCAGTACTTC. This codes for CASSRMDSSETQYF.

This chain joins TRBV28 and TRBJ2-5; D ambiguous. The length of the CDR3 is 14 residues. Germline CDR1 reads MDHEN; CDR2 reads SYDVKM. Trimming removed 0 bases from V and 2 bases from J, with 7 bases in between. The CDR3 bases are TGTGCCAGCAGTTTATGGCCCGTACAAGAGACCCAGTACTTC. It translates to CASSLWPVQETQYF.

The chain is built from TRBV3-1 and TRBJ2-5; D is unclear. The CDR3 length is 12 residues. Germline values: CDR1 LGHDT, CDR2 YNNKEL (reference sequence). Trimming stripped 4 bases from V and 3 bases from J, with 6 bases between. This chain's CDR3 is CASSRGEETQYF. The DNA for the CDR3 is TGTGCCAGCAGCCGTGGTGAAGAGACCCAGTACTTC.

The CDR3 is CSARPTGARQETQYF. In DNA, the CDR3 is TGCAGTGCTAGACCGACAGGGGCCCGACAAGAGACCCAGTACTTC. The V gene is TRBV20-1, the J gene TRBJ2-5; 8 bases match TRBD1. The germline V gene has CDR1 DFQATT and CDR2 SNEGSKA (reference sequence). The CDR3 covers 15 residues. V shed 2 bases and J 2 bases; nucleotides not matched to a gene: 7.